The 27 T cell receptor beta chains below were found in one sample sequenced in a study of T cell repertoires in ileal Crohn's disease (dated by TCRdb to between 2018 and 2021). Receptor libraries were prepared by the immunoSEQ multiplex PCR assay. Drawn from immuneACCESS, this table holds only the in-frame rearrangements with V and J called that TCRdb kept. Clones are partly lost; checked studies trace under half to an unresolved V gene and leave the rest unexplained. Present in this sample are about 5,400 clones, around four fifths of which were seen just once. The ten largest make up roughly 13% of the sample. Material for sequencing was ileal tissue. These receptors all stem from an adult with Crohn's disease.

The CDR3 nucleotides read TGTGCCAGAAGCCGTTTTCATTACACCGGGGAGCTGTTTTTT. This codes for CARSRFHYTGELFF. The rearrangement links TRBV5-3 to TRBJ2-2; no reliable D call. TRBV5-3 is given ORF status, its function remaining uncertain. CDR3 length: 14 residues. V lost 4 bases, J lost 3 bases, and 10 bases lay in between.

This chain uses TRBV29-1 with TRBJ1-1, with D possibly being TRBD1 (5 bases). Germline V gives CDR1 SQVTM, CDR2 ANQGSEA. With 6 bases removed from V and 6 bases from J, the gap between germline ends came to 20 bases. This CDR3 comprises 14 residues. CDR3 region: CSVHPFRGDAEAFF. CDR3 nucleotides: TGCAGCGTGCATCCCTTTCGGGGGGACGCTGAAGCTTTCTTT.

This rearrangement joins TRBV4-1 to TRBJ2-7; the D gene is possibly TRBD1 (6 bases). Germline CDR1 is MGHRA and CDR2 is YSYEKL. Trimming removed 4 bases from V and 4 bases from J, with 11 bases in between. This CDR3 spans 13 amino acids. The CDR3 region has the DNA TGCGCCAGCAGCCCGGGACACTCTTACGAGCAGTACTTC. Its translation is CASSPGHSYEQYF.

The chain links TRBV5-1 to TRBJ1-1; tentatively, D is TRBD1 (5 bases). CDR3 length: 12 amino acids. CDR1 is SGHRS, CDR2 YFSETQ, per germline. V was shortened by 7 bases and J by 5 bases, with 12 bases between the two germline ends. The DNA for the CDR3 is TGCGCCAGCGCCGGGACGGGGACTGAAGCTTTCTTT. It yields the protein CASAGTGTEAFF.

This clone occurred once. The chain carries TRBV2 and TRBJ2-7; no clear D gene. The CDR3 consists of 14 residues. CDR1 is SNHLY, CDR2 FYNNEI, per germline. V was trimmed by 3 bases and J by 3 bases, leaving 12 bases between them. The DNA for the CDR3 is TGTGCCAGCAGTGATTGGGTAGAATACTACGAGCAGTACTTC. This sequence encodes CASSDWVEYYEQYF. The variable domain in full, with the rest retrieved from reference TRBV2 and TRBJ2-7, is EPEVTQTPSHQVTQMGQEVILRCVPISNHLYFYWYRQILGQKVEFLVSFYNNEISEKSEIFDDQFSVERPDGSNFTLKIRSTKLEDSAMYFCASSDWVEYYEQYFGPGTRLTVT.

The chain joins TRBV16 to TRBJ1-1, with D maybe TRBD1 (5 bases). CDR3 length equals 13 residues. Looked up from germline, CDR1 is KGHSY and CDR2 is FQNENV. Trimming took off 4 bases at V and 7 bases at J, with 13 bases between the two ends. The CDR3 protein is CASSLQGRGEAFF. CDR3 in DNA: TGTGCCAGCAGCCTCCAGGGTCGGGGTGAAGCTTTCTTT.

This chain joins TRBV5-4 and TRBJ1-2, with TRBD1 matching 9 bases. After removal of 5 bases from V and 2 bases from J, the junction contained 10 bases not matched to a gene. Germline V gives CDR1 SGHNT, CDR2 YYREEE (reference sequence). The CDR3 consists of 16 residues. CDR3 sequence reads: CASRMGGTGSNYGYTF. The CDR3 region has the DNA TGTGCCAGCAGAATGGGGGGGACAGGGTCCAACTATGGCTACACCTTC.

The chain carries TRBV19 and TRBJ1-1; no clear D. Trimming took 3 bases from V and 0 from J, leaving 11 bases between them. The CDR3 has 15 amino acids. In germline, CDR1 is LNHDA, CDR2 SQIVND (reference sequence). The CDR3 is CASSIRWALNTEAFF. CDR3 coding DNA: TGTGCCAGTAGTATTCGTTGGGCTTTGAACACTGAAGCTTTCTTT.

The V gene is TRBV27, the J gene TRBJ2-7; D possibly corresponds to TRBD2 (6 bases). Germline V gene sequence: CDR1 MNHEY, CDR2 SMNVEV (reference sequence). This CDR3 has 15 residues. The V end was cut by 4 bases, the J end by 3 bases, with 16 bases between. The CDR3 protein is CASSSFFSRGYEQYF. In DNA form, the CDR3 reads TGTGCCAGCAGTTCTTTTTTTTCGCGGGGCTACGAGCAGTACTTC.

The chain has TRBV6-1 and TRBJ2-3; weak D call: TRBD1 (6 bases). There are 15 residues in the CDR3. The V end was cut by 2 bases, the J end by 1 base, with 10 bases between. CDR1 is MNHNS and CDR2 is SASEGT in the germline V gene. This CDR3 is CASSETAGGTDTQYF. The CDR3 nucleotides are TGTGCCAGCAGTGAAACGGCAGGGGGCACAGATACGCAGTATTTT.

This rearrangement joins TRBV7-2 to TRBJ2-1; D call uncertain. The CDR3 consists of 12 residues. Germline V CDR1 and CDR2: SGHTA, FQGNSA. Trimming pared 1 base from V and 6 bases from J, leaving 4 bases between. CDR3 nucleotides: TGTGCCAGCAGCTTAGTCGCCAATGAGCAGTTCTTC. Residues: CASSLVANEQFF.

Note on this clone: The junction shows a germline mismatch at one end, possibly a read error. This chain links TRBV19 with TRBJ1-3, with D unclear. Germline V gives CDR1 LNHDA, CDR2 SQIVND (reference sequence). CDR3 length equals 13 residues. This CDR3 is CASSILWRNTIYF. CDR3 coding DNA: TGTGCCAGCAGTATCTTATGGAGAAACACCATATATTTT. Full variable domain (remainder filled in from reference TRBV19 and TRBJ1-3): DGGITQSPKYLFRKEGQNVTLSCEQNLNHDAMYWYRQDPGQGLRLIYYSQIVNDFQKGDIAEGYSVSREKKESFPLTVTSAQKNPTAFYLCASSILWRNTIYFGEGSWLTVV.

The J gene is TRBJ2-5, the V gene TRBV5-1; 8 bases are shared with TRBD1. Germline values: CDR1 SGHRS, CDR2 YFSETQ. CDR3 size: 14 residues. Trimming at V came to 4 bases and at J to 2 bases, leaving 4 bases not matched to a gene. The CDR3 sequence: CASSTGQGQETQYF. As DNA, the CDR3 is TGCGCCAGCAGCACTGGACAGGGTCAAGAGACCCAGTACTTC.

The V and J genes are TRBV4-2 and TRBJ2-3; D may be TRBD1 (5 bases). This CDR3 region has 14 residues. Germline V gives CDR1 LGHNA, CDR2 YNFKEQ. V was clipped by 0 bases and J by 4 bases, with 8 bases between them. The CDR3 sequence is CASSQDGAPDTQYF. For the CDR3, the DNA is TGTGCCAGCAGCCAAGATGGGGCTCCAGATACGCAGTATTTT.

This clone occurred once. CDR3 coding DNA: TGTGCCAGCAGTTCGACTAGCGACGGATCCTACGAGCAGTACTTC. As protein: CASSSTSDGSYEQYF. The V and J genes are TRBV6-1 and TRBJ2-7; 8 nucleotides align to TRBD2. The CDR3 totals 15 residues. Trimming cost V 5 bases and J 1 base; bases outside gene matches: 7. The germline gives CDR1 MNHNS, CDR2 SASEGT.

This rearrangement joins TRBV5-1 to TRBJ2-3; D is perhaps TRBD1 (6 bases). The V end was cut by 1 base, the J end by 2 bases, with 8 bases between. This CDR3 is 14 amino acids long. The germline V gene has CDR1 SGHRS and CDR2 YFSETQ. The CDR3 loop reads CASSLQGYTDTQYF. CDR3 DNA: TGCGCCAGCAGCTTGCAGGGGTACACAGATACGCAGTATTTT.

This clone has more than one count but fewer than ten. The chain uses TRBV2 and TRBJ2-3; no clear D. Germline CDR1 is SNHLY and CDR2 is FYNNEI. Trimming removed 1 base from V and 5 bases from J, with 10 bases in between. CDR3 length: 14 amino acids. Here the CDR3 reads CASSEDSTRDTQYF. The CDR3 DNA follows: TGTGCCAGCAGTGAAGATTCAACGAGAGATACGCAGTATTTT.

The rearrangement joins TRBV6-1 to TRBJ1-5, with no clear D. This CDR3 contains 15 residues. The V gene lost 2 bases and the J gene lost 3 bases, with 11 bases spanning the gap. Germline V gene lookup returns CDR1 MNHNS and CDR2 SASEGT. The CDR3: CASSESWGVNQPQHF. CDR3 sequence (DNA): TGTGCCAGCAGTGAAAGCTGGGGTGTCAATCAGCCCCAGCATTTT.

This sequence joins TRBV9 and TRBJ1-2, with D uncertain. Trimming stripped 2 bases from V and 7 bases from J, with 12 bases between. The CDR3 runs 13 residues. The germline CDR1 and CDR2 sequences are SGDLS and YYNGEE. The CDR3, as DNA: TGTGCCAGCAGCGTCGACCGACTTAGTGGCTACACCTTC. Amino acid sequence: CASSVDRLSGYTF.

CDR3 in DNA: TGCAGCGTTGCCGGGACCTCCGGTGGCTACACCTTC. This encodes CSVAGTSGGYTF. The V call is TRBV29-1, the J call TRBJ1-2, with TRBD1 as a possible D gene (5 bases). V was cut by 4 bases and J by 7 bases, with 13 bases left in between. Germline V gives CDR1 SQVTM, CDR2 ANQGSEA. This CDR3 region has 12 residues. Based on the CDR3 plus reference TRBV29-1 and TRBJ1-2, the full variable domain is SAVISQKPSRDICQRGTSLTIQCQVDSQVTMMFWYRQQPGQSLTLIATANQGSEATYESGFVIDKFPISRPNLTFSTLTVSNMSPEDSSIYLCSVAGTSGGYTFGSGTRLTVV.

The chain uses TRBV19 and TRBJ1-1; TRBD1 might be the D (5 bases). CDR3 length: 14 amino acids. The germline V gene encodes CDR1 LNHDA and CDR2 SQIVND (reference sequence). V was shortened by 7 bases and J by 4 bases, with 16 bases between the two germline ends. For the CDR3, the DNA is TGTGCCAGTACCCCCGTTGGGGCGAGCACTGAAGCTTTCTTT. Its protein product is CASTPVGASTEAFF.

The gene calls are TRBV19 and TRBJ2-1; D gene ambiguous. This CDR3 comprises 19 residues. CDR1 and CDR2 (germline): LNHDA, SQIVND (reference sequence). V lost 3 bases, J lost 0 bases, and 21 bases lay in between. CDR3 region: CASSIKSSSGRSSYNEQFF. The CDR3 coding sequence is TGTGCCAGTAGTATCAAGTCATCGTCGGGTCGGAGCTCCTACAATGAGCAGTTCTTC. Using reference TRBV19 and TRBJ2-1 for the parts outside the CDR3, the full variable domain is DGGITQSPKYLFRKEGQNVTLSCEQNLNHDAMYWYRQDPGQGLRLIYYSQIVNDFQKGDIAEGYSVSREKKESFPLTVTSAQKNPTAFYLCASSIKSSSGRSSYNEQFFGPGTRLTVL.

The rearrangement joins TRBV5-1 to TRBJ2-3; 7 bases agree with TRBD2. The CDR3 has 14 residues. Per germline, CDR1 SGHRS and CDR2 YFSETQ. V lost 5 bases to trimming and J lost 1 base; unmatched junction nucleotides: 4. The CDR3, as DNA: TGCGCCAGCAGTTTCGGGAGGCGCACAGATACGCAGTATTTT. Translating gives CASSFGRRTDTQYF.

V and J are TRBV5-8 and TRBJ2-7; D may be TRBD1 (6 bases). CDR1 and CDR2 from the germline V gene are SGHTS and YDEGEE. V shed 3 bases and J shed 6 bases, with 10 bases lying between them. CDR3 length equals 12 residues. DNA of the CDR3: TGTGCCAGCAGCTCGGACAGCAGCGAGCAGTACTTC. Amino acids: CASSSDSSEQYF.

The rearrangement uses TRBV5-1 and TRBJ1-1; 8 bases map to TRBD1. Germline assignment: CDR1 SGHRS and CDR2 YFSETQ. The junction had 4 bases not matched to a gene; V was cut back by 1 base and J by 2 bases. The CDR3 sequence is 15 residues long. In DNA form, the CDR3 reads TGCGCCAGCAGCTTGACAGGGGGAATAAACACTGAAGCTTTCTTT. Encoded protein: CASSLTGGINTEAFF. Full variable domain (outside the CDR3, taken from reference TRBV5-1 and TRBJ1-1): KAGVTQTPRYLIKTRGQQVTLSCSPISGHRSVSWYQQTPGQGLQFLFEYFSETQRNKGNFPGRFSGRQFSNSRSEMNVSTLELGDSALYLCASSLTGGINTEAFFGQGTRLTVV.

The V and J genes are TRBV27 and TRBJ2-3; tentative D call: TRBD2 (5 bases). Germline CDR1 MNHEY, CDR2 SMNVEV (reference sequence). V lost 5 bases and J 2 bases, leaving 17 bases between the germline ends. The CDR3 loop spans 16 amino acids. The CDR3 coding sequence is TGTGCCAGCAGTCGTCTGACGGGGATCAACACAGATACGCAGTATTTT. Protein product: CASSRLTGINTDTQYF.

The rearrangement joins TRBV9 to TRBJ2-3; TRBD2 matches 8 bases. The CDR3 loop spans 15 amino acids. Unmatched junction bases numbered 6, after V lost 6 bases and J lost 0 bases. The germline CDR1 and CDR2 sequences are SGDLS and YYNGEE. CDR3 loop: CASTAAGGSTDTQYF. The CDR3 nucleotides read TGTGCCAGCACCGCCGCGGGGGGCAGCACAGATACGCAGTATTTT.